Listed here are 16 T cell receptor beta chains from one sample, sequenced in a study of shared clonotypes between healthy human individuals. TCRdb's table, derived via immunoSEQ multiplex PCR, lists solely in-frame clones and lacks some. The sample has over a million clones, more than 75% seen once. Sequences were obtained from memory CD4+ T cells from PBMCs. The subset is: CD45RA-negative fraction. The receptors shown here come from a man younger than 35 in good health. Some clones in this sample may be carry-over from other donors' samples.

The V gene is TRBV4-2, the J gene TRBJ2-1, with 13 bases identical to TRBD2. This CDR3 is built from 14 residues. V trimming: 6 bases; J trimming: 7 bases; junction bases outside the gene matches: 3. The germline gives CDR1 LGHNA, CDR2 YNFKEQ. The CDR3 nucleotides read TGTGCCAGCAGGGTACTAGCGGGAGGGAATGAGCAGTTCTTC. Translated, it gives CASRVLAGGNEQFF.

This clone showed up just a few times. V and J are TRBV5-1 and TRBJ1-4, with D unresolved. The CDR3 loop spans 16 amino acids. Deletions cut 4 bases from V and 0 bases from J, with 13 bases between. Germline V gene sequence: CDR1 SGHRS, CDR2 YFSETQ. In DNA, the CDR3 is TGCGCCAGCAGCCGGGAACGGGTTGCAACTAATGAAAAACTGTTTTTT. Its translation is CASSRERVATNEKLFF.

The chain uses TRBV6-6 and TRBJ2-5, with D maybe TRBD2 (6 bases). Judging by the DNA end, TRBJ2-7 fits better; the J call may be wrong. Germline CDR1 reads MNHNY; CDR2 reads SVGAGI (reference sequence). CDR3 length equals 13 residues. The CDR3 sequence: CASSLVGGYEQYF. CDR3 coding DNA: TGTGCCAGCAGCCTTGTGGGGGGCTACGAGCAGTACTTC.

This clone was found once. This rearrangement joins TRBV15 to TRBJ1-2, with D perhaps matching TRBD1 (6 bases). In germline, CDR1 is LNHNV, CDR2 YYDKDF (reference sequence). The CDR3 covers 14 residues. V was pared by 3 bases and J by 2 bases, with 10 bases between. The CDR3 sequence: CATSRATGNYGYTF. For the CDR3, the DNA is TGTGCCACCAGCAGGGCGACAGGCAACTATGGCTACACCTTC. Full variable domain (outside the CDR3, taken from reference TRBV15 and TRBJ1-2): DAMVIQNPRYQVTQFGKPVTLSCSQTLNHNVMYWYQQKSSQAPKLLFHYYDKDFNNEADTPDNFQSRRPNTSFCFLDIRSPGLGDTAMYLCATSRATGNYGYTFGSGTRLTVV.

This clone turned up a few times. The CDR3 bases are TGTGCCAGCAGCTCCCGTGGAGGGGGCTTCGCGGAGACCCAGTACTTC. Its protein is CASSSRGGGFAETQYF. The V gene is TRBV4-2, the J gene TRBJ2-5; perhaps TRBD1 as D (7 bases). The germline CDR1 and CDR2 sequences are LGHNA and YNFKEQ. The CDR3 runs 16 residues. V gave up 5 bases and J gave up 5 bases, with 21 bases separating them.

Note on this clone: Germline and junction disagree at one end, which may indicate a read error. The DNA of the CDR3 is TGTGCCACCAGTCTCCAAGGTGGGGGCCGGGACTTC. Its protein product is CATSLQGGGRDF. The genes are TRBV15 and TRBJ2-5; a weak D match, TRBD1 (6 bases). The CDR3 length is 12 residues. Germline values: CDR1 LNHNV, CDR2 YYDKDF (reference sequence). The variable domain in full, with the rest retrieved from reference TRBV15 and TRBJ2-5, is DAMVIQNPRYQVTQFGKPVTLSCSQTLNHNVMYWYQQKSSQAPKLLFHYYDKDFNNEADTPDNFQSRRPNTSFCFLDIRSPGLGDTAMYLCATSLQGGGRDFGPGTRLLVL.

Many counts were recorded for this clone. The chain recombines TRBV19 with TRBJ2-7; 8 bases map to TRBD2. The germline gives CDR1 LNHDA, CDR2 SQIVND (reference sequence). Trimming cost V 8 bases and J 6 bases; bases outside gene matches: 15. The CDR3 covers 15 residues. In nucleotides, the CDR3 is TGTGCCAGTGGATTAGGTGGAGCGGGAGAGGGCGAGCAGTACTTC. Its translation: CASGLGGAGEGEQYF.

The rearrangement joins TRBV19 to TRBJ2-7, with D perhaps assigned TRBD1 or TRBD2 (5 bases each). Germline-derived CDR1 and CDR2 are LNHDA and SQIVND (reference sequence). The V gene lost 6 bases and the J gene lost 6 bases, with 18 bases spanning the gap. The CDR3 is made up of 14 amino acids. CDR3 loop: CASSQPGPTSEQYF. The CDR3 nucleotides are TGTGCCAGTAGCCAACCGGGACCGACCTCCGAGCAGTACTTC.

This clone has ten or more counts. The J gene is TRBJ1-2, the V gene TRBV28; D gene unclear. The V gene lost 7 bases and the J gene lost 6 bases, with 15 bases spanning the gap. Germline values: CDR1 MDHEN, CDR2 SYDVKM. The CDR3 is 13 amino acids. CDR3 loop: CASTTTSTHGYTF. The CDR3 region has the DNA TGTGCCAGCACCACGACCTCGACCCATGGCTACACCTTC.

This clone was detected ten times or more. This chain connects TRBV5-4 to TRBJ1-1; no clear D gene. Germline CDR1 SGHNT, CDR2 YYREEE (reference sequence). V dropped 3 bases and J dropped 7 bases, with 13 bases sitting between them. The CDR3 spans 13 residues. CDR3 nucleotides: TGTGCCAGCAGCTCACACCAGGCCAGTGAAGCTTTCTTT. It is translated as CASSSHQASEAFF.

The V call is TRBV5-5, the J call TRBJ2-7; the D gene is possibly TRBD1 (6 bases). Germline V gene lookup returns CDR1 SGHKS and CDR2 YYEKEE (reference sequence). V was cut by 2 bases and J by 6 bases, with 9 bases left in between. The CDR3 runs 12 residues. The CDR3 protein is CASSFLGGEQYF. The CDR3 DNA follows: TGTGCCAGCAGCTTCCTAGGGGGCGAGCAGTACTTC. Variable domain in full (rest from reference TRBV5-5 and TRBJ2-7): DAGVTQSPTHLIKTRGQQVTLRCSPISGHKSVSWYQQVLGQGPQFIFQYYEKEERGRGNFPDRFSARQFPNYSSELNVNALLLGDSALYLCASSFLGGEQYFGPGTRLTVT.

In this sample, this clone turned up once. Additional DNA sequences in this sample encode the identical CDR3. The CDR3 nucleotides read TGCGCCAGCAGGGAGGGAGGTCAAGAGACCCAGTACTTC. The encoded protein is CASREGGQETQYF. The V call is TRBV5-1, the J call TRBJ2-5; tentative D call: TRBD2 (6 bases). Trimming cost V 5 bases and J 2 bases, with 10 bases left between them. Germline assignment: CDR1 SGHRS and CDR2 YFSETQ. The CDR3 loop spans 13 amino acids.

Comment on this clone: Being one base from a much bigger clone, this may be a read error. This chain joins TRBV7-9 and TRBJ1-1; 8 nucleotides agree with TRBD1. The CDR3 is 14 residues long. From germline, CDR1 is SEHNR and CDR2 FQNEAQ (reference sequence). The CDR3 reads CTSSLTGEDTEAFF. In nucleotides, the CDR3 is TGTACCAGCAGCCTGACAGGGGAGGACACTGAAGCTTTCTTT.

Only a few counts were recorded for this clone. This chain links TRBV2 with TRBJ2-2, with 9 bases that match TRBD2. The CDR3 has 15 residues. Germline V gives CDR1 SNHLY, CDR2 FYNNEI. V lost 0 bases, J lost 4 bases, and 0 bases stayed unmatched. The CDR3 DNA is TGTGCCAGCAGTGAAGCTAGCGGGAGCACCGGGGAGCTGTTTTTT. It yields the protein CASSEASGSTGELFF.

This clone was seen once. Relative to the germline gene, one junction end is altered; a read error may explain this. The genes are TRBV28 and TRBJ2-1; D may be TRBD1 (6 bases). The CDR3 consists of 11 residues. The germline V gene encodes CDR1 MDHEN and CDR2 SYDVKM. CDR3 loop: CASSLWTEQFF. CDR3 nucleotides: TGTGCCAGCAGTCTATGGACAGAACAGTTCTTC.

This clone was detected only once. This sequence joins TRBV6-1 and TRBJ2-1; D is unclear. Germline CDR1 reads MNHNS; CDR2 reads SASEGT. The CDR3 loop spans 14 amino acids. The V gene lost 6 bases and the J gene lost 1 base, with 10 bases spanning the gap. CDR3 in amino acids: CASSRDPSYNEQFF. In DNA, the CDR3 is TGTGCCAGCAGCCGAGATCCATCCTACAATGAGCAGTTCTTC.